The following is a T cell receptor (beta chain) sequence with its context. The antigen is unknown. This CDR3 has 13 amino acids. Germline V gene sequence: CDR1 SNHLY, CDR2 FYNNEI. After removal of 3 bases from V and 3 bases from J, the junction contained 1 base not matched to a gene. Evenly divided among several immunoSEQ plates was the genomic DNA of each subset. How the authors handled the data: From ImmunoSEQ came sequences covering only the junction and carrying no quality scores, so filtering differed. The repertoire was sequenced with immunoSEQ multiplex PCR; TCRdb's copy has only in-frame clones and lacks some. That table is the source of V, J and clone size, and D and trimming were worked out from the DNA. The sample holds some 980,000 clones, approximately 76% seen once. This sample is drawn from a study of shared clonotypes between healthy human individuals. Study-wide background: Used for every donor were three CD4 naive, three CD4 memory, two CD8 naive and one CD8 memory plate.

Findings of the study overall: Naive CD4 clonotypes overlapped across a handful of donors at approximately 5.3%.

The rearrangement links TRBV2 to TRBJ1-2; 7 bases match TRBD1. This sequence originates from a man aged 18 to 30 in good health. The sample consisted of memory CD4+ T cells sorted from blood. As to subset: CD45RA-negative fraction. CDR3 residues: CASSEDRYYGYTF. The CDR3 coding sequence is TGTGCCAGCAGTGAGGACAGGTACTATGGCTACACCTTC.